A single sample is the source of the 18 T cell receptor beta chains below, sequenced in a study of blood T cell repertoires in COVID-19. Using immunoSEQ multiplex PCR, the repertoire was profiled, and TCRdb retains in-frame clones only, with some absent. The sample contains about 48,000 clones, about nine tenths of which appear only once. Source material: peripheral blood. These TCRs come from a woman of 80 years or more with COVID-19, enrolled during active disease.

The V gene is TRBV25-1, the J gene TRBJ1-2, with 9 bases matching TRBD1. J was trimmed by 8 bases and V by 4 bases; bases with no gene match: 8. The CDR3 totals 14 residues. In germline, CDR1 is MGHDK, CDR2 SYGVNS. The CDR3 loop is CASSARDRAGGYTF. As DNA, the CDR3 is TGTGCCAGCAGTGCCCGGGACAGGGCAGGAGGCTACACCTTC.

This chain's CDR3 is CASDIRQGPLFF. The CDR3 nucleotides read TGTGCCAGCGATATAAGACAGGGGCCGCTGTTTTTT. This chain joins TRBV6-5 and TRBJ2-2; 8 positions match TRBD1. The germline gives CDR1 MNHEY, CDR2 SVGAGI. This CDR3 is built from 12 residues. J was trimmed by 13 bases and V by 8 bases; bases with no gene match: 9.

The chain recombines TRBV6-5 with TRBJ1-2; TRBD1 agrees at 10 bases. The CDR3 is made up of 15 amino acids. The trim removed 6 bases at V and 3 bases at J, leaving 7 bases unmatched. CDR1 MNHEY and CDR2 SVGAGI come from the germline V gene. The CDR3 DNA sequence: TGTGCCAGCAGACGGAAAGGACAGGGGGACTATGGCTACACCTTC. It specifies CASRRKGQGDYGYTF.

CDR3 nucleotides: TGCGCCAGTCAACCAGGAGGTAGGCCTGAAGCTTTCTTT. The encoded protein is CASQPGGRPEAFF. The J gene is TRBJ1-1, the V gene TRBV4-1; D call uncertain. The length of the CDR3 is 13 residues. Trimming shortened V by 9 bases and J by 6 bases, and 17 bases separated the two germline ends. The germline gives CDR1 MGHRA, CDR2 YSYEKL.

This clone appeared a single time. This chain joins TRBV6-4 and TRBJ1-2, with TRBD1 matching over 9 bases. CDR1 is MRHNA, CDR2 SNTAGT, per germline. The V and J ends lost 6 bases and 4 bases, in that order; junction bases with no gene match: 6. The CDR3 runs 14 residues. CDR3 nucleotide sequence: TGTGCCAGCAGCTCCGGGACAGGGATCTATGGCTACACCTTC. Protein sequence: CASSSGTGIYGYTF.

DNA for the CDR3: TGTGCCAGCAGTTCGGGACACGGCTCTGGGGCCAACGTCCTGACTTTC. This translates into CASSSGHGSGANVLTF. The V call is TRBV5-4, the J call TRBJ2-6, with D possibly being TRBD1 (6 bases). Germline V gene data show CDR1 as SGHNT and CDR2 as YYREEE (reference sequence). CDR3 length: 16 residues. Between the trimmed V and J ends, which lost 5 bases and 0 bases, there was a span of 12 bases.

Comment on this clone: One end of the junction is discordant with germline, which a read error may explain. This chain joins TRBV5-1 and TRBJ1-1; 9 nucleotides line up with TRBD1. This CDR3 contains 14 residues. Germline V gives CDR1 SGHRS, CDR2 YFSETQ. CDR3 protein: CASRLVTGGTEAFF. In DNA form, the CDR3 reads TGCGCCAGCAGGTTGGTGACAGGGGGCACTGAAGCTTTCTTT.

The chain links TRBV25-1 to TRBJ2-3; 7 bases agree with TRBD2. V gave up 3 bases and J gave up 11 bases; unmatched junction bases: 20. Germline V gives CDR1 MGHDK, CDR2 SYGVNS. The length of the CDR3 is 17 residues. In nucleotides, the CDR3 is TGTGCCAGCAGTGACCCCCTAGCGGAACTAGGCCGTCGTAAGCAGTATTTT. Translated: CASSDPLAELGRRKQYF. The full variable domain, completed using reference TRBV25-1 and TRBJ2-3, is EADIYQTPRYLVIGTGKKITLECSQTMGHDKMYWYQQDPGMELHLIHYSYGVNSTEKGDLSSESTVSRIRTEHFPLTLESARPSHTSQYLCASSDPLAELGRRKQYFGPGTRLTVL.

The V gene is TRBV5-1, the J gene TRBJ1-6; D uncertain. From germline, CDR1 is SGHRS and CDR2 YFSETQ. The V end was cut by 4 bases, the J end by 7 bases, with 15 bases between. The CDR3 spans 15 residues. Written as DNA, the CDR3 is TGCGCCAGCAGCGCCGGAACGGGGAACAATTCACCCCTCCACTTT. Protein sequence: CASSAGTGNNSPLHF. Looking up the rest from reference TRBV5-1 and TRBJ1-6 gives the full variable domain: KAGVTQTPRYLIKTRGQQVTLSCSPISGHRSVSWYQQTPGQGLQFLFEYFSETQRNKGNFPGRFSGRQFSNSRSEMNVSTLELGDSALYLCASSAGTGNNSPLHFGNGTRLTVT.

CDR3 loop: CASSSGTSVSYEQYF. The CDR3, as DNA: TGCGCCAGCAGCTCCGGGACTAGCGTCTCCTACGAGCAGTACTTC. V and J are TRBV5-1 and TRBJ2-7, with TRBD2 matching 10 bases. This CDR3 comprises 15 residues. Germline CDR1 SGHRS, CDR2 YFSETQ. Germline trimming cut 3 bases from V and 0 bases from J; bases unmatched to any gene: 3. Variable domain in full (rest from reference TRBV5-1 and TRBJ2-7): KAGVTQTPRYLIKTRGQQVTLSCSPISGHRSVSWYQQTPGQGLQFLFEYFSETQRNKGNFPGRFSGRQFSNSRSEMNVSTLELGDSALYLCASSSGTSVSYEQYFGPGTRLTVT.

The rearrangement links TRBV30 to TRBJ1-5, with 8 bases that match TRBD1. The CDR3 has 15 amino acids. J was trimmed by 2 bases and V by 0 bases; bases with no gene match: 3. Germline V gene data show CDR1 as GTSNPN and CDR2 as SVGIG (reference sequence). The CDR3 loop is CAWSVGGQGNQPQHF. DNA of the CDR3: TGTGCCTGGAGTGTAGGGGGACAGGGCAATCAGCCCCAGCATTTT. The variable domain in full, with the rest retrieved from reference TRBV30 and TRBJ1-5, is SQTIHQWPATLVQPVGSPLSLECTVEGTSNPNLYWYRQAAGRGLQLLFYSVGIGQISSEVPQNLSASRPQDRQFILSSKKLLLSDSGFYLCAWSVGGQGNQPQHFGDGTRLSIL.

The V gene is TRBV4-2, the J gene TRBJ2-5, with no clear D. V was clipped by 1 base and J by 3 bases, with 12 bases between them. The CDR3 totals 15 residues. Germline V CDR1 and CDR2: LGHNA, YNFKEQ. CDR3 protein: CASSQVPRLEETQYF. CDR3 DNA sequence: TGTGCCAGCAGCCAAGTCCCTAGATTGGAAGAGACCCAGTACTTC.

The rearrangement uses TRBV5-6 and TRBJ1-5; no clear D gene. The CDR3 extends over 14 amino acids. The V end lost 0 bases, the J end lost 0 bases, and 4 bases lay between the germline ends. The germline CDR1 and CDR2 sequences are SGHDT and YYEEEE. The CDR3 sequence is CASSLASSNQPQHF. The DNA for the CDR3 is TGTGCCAGCAGCTTGGCCAGTAGCAATCAGCCCCAGCATTTT. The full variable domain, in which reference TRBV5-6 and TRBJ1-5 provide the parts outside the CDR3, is DAGVTQSPTHLIKTRGQQVTLRCSPKSGHDTVSWYQQALGQGPQFIFQYYEEEERQRGNFPDRFSGHQFPNYSSELNVNALLLGDSALYLCASSLASSNQPQHFGDGTRLSIL.

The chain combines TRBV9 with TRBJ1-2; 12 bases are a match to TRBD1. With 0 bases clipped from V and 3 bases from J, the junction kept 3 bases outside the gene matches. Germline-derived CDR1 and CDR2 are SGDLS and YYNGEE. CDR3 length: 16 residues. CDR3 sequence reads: CASSVGGTGGHYGYTF. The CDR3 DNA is TGTGCCAGCAGCGTAGGTGGGACAGGGGGCCACTATGGCTACACCTTC.

The CDR3 DNA sequence: TGTGCCAGCATCACCGGACAGGGGTACTACGAGCAGTACTTC. This gives the protein CASITGQGYYEQYF. The J gene is TRBJ2-7, the V gene TRBV2, with 9 nucleotides matching TRBD1. This CDR3 comprises 14 residues. Germline loops: CDR1 SNHLY, CDR2 FYNNEI. The J segment lost 3 bases and the V segment lost 7 bases, leaving 7 bases of the junction unmatched.

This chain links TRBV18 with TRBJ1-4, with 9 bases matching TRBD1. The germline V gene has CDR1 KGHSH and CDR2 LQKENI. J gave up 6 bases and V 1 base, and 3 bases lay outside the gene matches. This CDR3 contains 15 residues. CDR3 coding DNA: TGTGCCAGCTCACCACACAGGGGGCCTGATGAAAAACTGTTTTTT. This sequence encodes CASSPHRGPDEKLFF.

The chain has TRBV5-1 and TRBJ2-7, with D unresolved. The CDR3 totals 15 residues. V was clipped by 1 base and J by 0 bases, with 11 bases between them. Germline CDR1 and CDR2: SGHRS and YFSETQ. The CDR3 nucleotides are TGCGCCAGCAGCTTGACGGCTGCTAGCTCCTACGAGCAGTACTTC. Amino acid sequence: CASSLTAASSYEQYF.

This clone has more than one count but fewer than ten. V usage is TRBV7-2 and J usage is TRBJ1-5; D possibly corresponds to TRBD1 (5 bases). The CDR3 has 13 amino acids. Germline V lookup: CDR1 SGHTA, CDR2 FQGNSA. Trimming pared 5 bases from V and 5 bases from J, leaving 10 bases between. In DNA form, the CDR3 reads TGTGCCAGCAGCATAACAGGATATCAGCCCCAGCATTTT. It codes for CASSITGYQPQHF. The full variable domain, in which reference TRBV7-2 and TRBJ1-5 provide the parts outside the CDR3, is GAGVSQSPSNKVTEKGKDVELRCDPISGHTALYWYRQSLGQGLEFLIYFQGNSAPDKSGLPSDRFSAERTGGSVSTLTIQRTQQEDSAVYLCASSITGYQPQHFGDGTRLSIL.